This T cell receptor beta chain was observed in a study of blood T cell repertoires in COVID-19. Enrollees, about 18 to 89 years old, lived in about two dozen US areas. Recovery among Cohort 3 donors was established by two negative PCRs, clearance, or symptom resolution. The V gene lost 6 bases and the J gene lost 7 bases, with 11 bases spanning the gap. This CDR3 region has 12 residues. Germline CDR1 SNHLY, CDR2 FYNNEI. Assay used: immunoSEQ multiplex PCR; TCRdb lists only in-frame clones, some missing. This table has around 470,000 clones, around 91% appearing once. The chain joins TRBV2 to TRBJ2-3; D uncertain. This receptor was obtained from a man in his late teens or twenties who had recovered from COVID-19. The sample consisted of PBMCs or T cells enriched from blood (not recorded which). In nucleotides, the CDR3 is TGTGCCAGCAGACGCCAGGAATATACGCAGTATTTT. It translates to CASRRQEYTQYF.